A single sample is the source of the 21 T cell receptor beta chains below, sequenced in a study of CXCR3-negative and CXCR3-positive naive CD8 T cells. The antigens for these receptors are not known. TRB cDNA libraries were made by UMI-labeled 5' RACE. TCRdb reprocessed the 5' RACE reads and keeps a single row for each CDR3 protein, giving no DNA. The sample has 90,000 to 150,000 distinct CDR3 sequences, and its top ten clones hold about 0.34%. Study-level results: More hydrophobic TRB CDR3s occurred in CXCR3-positive than in CXCR3-negative naive cells.

Input material: naive CXCR3+ CD8+ T cells from blood. Documented subset: CD45RO-CCR7+CD27+CD95- naive CD8+ T cells expressing CXCR3 (TNR3+). These TCRs come from a human donor in good health. Some clones in this sample may be carry-over from other donors' samples.

This chain links TRBV28 with TRBJ2-4; TCRdb indicates TRBD1, and absent DNA this call remains unverified. The CDR3 contains 14 residues. The germline gives CDR1 MDHEN, CDR2 SYDVKM. The CDR3: CASSLRDSKNIQYF.

The chain couples TRBV7-2 to TRBJ1-4; TCRdb's D call of TRBD1 is untestable without DNA. Germline CDR1 is SGHTA and CDR2 is FQGNSA. CDR3 size: 16 residues. The CDR3 is CASSLDLSQGAEKLFF.

V gene TRBV10-1 combines with J gene TRBJ2-1; TCRdb proposes TRBD1, but this gene call is untestable without DNA. Germline V gene data show CDR1 as WNHNN and CDR2 as SYGVQD (reference sequence). The CDR3 runs 19 residues. The CDR3 loop is CASSPGYLGDKSSYNEQFF.

V usage is TRBV2 and J usage is TRBJ2-1. Germline CDR1 SNHLY, CDR2 FYNNEI. This CDR3 comprises 14 residues. The CDR3 loop is CASSEGGSYNEQFF.

The chain is built from TRBV28 and TRBJ2-7; TCRdb designates TRBD2, a call that cannot be tested without DNA. Germline V gene lookup returns CDR1 MDHEN and CDR2 SYDVKM. The CDR3 loop spans 13 amino acids. The CDR3 region is CASSLLAGKVQYF.

This chain connects TRBV12-2 to TRBJ1-4; checking the TCRdb D call of TRBD1 is not possible without DNA. TRBV12-2 constitutes a pseudogene. CDR3 length: 15 amino acids. CDR3 sequence: CASRLRISRNEKLFF.

This sequence joins TRBV5-1 and TRBJ2-1; the TCRdb call, TRBD1, lacks DNA for checking. Looked up from germline, CDR1 is SGHRS and CDR2 is YFSETQ. CDR3 length: 15 amino acids. CDR3 region: CASSKQTGAPDEQFF. The whole variable domain, remainder taken from reference TRBV5-1 and TRBJ2-1, is KAGVTQTPRYLIKTRGQQVTLSCSPISGHRSVSWYQQTPGQGLQFLFEYFSETQRNKGNFPGRFSGRQFSNSRSEMNVSTLELGDSALYLCASSKQTGAPDEQFFGPGTRLTVL.

The V gene is TRBV6-2 or TRBV6-3, the J gene TRBJ2-7. The CDR3 extends over 12 amino acids. CDR1 is MNHEY and CDR2 is SVGEGT in the germline V gene. The CDR3 sequence: CASSYLIHEQYF.

The chain carries TRBV7-9 and TRBJ2-1. The CDR3 extends over 13 amino acids. Germline V CDR1 and CDR2: SEHNR, FQNEAQ (reference sequence). CDR3 amino acids: CASSPSADNEQFF.

The CDR3 protein is CSVEEAPAPYNEQFF. The chain couples TRBV29-1 to TRBJ2-1; TCRdb's D call of TRBD1 is untestable without DNA. Germline CDR1 is SQVTM and CDR2 is ANQGSEA. The length of the CDR3 is 15 residues.

The chain's CDR3 is CASSSLKPTGGYTF. This rearrangement joins TRBV27 to TRBJ1-2; TCRdb calls TRBD1, which cannot be checked without DNA. The CDR3 is made up of 14 amino acids. CDR1 MNHEY and CDR2 SMNVEV come from the germline V gene (reference sequence).

The chain carries TRBV6-1 and TRBJ2-5. The CDR3 contains 15 residues. Germline V gene sequence: CDR1 MNHNS, CDR2 SASEGT. This CDR3 is CASSEDLLIGETQYF.

This chain joins TRBV19 and TRBJ2-1. CDR1 is LNHDA and CDR2 is SQIVND in the germline V gene (reference sequence). This CDR3 spans 15 amino acids. CDR3: CASTIGRASYNEQFF.

The CDR3 here is CASSPRGVGGIIEAFF. This sequence joins TRBV7-9 and TRBJ1-1; TCRdb's assignment of TRBD1 cannot be checked, as there is no DNA. The CDR3 spans 16 residues. The V gene's germline CDR1 is SEHNR and CDR2 FQNEAQ (reference sequence).

The V gene is TRBV14, the J gene TRBJ2-1; TCRdb proposes TRBD2, but this gene call is untestable without DNA. The germline CDR1 and CDR2 sequences are SGHDN and FVKESK. The CDR3 runs 14 residues. This chain's CDR3 is CASSAGLAWDEQFF.

The J gene is TRBJ1-2, the V gene TRBV28. Germline CDR1 reads MDHEN; CDR2 reads SYDVKM. CDR3 length equals 11 residues. CDR3 residues: CASSTPYGYTF.

The rearrangement links TRBV13 to TRBJ2-6. The germline V gene encodes CDR1 PRHDT and CDR2 FYEKMQ (reference sequence). This CDR3 region has 15 residues. The CDR3 is CASSMWGSGANVLTF.

The chain is built from TRBV29-1 and TRBJ2-2; TCRdb's D gene call, TRBD1, goes unchecked for lack of DNA. The germline CDR1 and CDR2 sequences are SQVTM and ANQGSEA. CDR3 length: 15 residues. This CDR3 is CSVEQGAFNTGELFF.

V usage is TRBV19 and J usage is TRBJ1-5; TCRdb designates TRBD1, a call that cannot be tested without DNA. Germline V gene data show CDR1 as LNHDA and CDR2 as SQIVND (reference sequence). The CDR3 runs 16 residues. The CDR3 sequence: CASVDRGQADNQPQHF.

The chain carries TRBV27 and TRBJ2-3; TCRdb's D call, TRBD2, is unchecked because there is no DNA. Looked up from germline, CDR1 is MNHEY and CDR2 is SMNVEV (reference sequence). This CDR3 has 15 residues. CDR3 region: CASSSLRSSTDTQYF.

The chain employs TRBV4-1 and TRBJ2-1; TCRdb's D call, TRBD2, is unchecked because there is no DNA. The length of the CDR3 is 15 residues. Germline V CDR1 and CDR2: MGHRA, YSYEKL. The CDR3 is CASSQGPGLDNEQFF.